The 24 T cell receptor beta chains reported below all come from one sample, sequenced in a study of OX40 agonist ivuxolimab in advanced cancers. The table came from immunoSEQ multiplex PCR; TCRdb's copy has only in-frame clones and leaves some out. The data contain about 41,000 clones, more than 75% of them singletons. The sample here was CD4+ or CD8+ T cells sorted from blood, taken in a trial of the OX40 agonist ivuxolimab. These receptors were obtained from an adult with an advanced solid tumor such as melanoma, head and neck, liver or kidney cancer.

The chain carries TRBV15 and TRBJ1-5; tentative D call: TRBD1 (6 bases). The germline gives CDR1 LNHNV, CDR2 YYDKDF (reference sequence). The CDR3 is 17 residues long. V lost 5 bases, J lost 4 bases, and 21 bases lay in between. CDR3 DNA sequence: TGTGCCACCAGCCCTATGCCCGGGCAGGGGCCTAATCAGCCCCAGCATTTT. It is translated as CATSPMPGQGPNQPQHF.

The J gene is TRBJ2-7, the V gene TRBV6-1; either TRBD1 or TRBD2 may fit D (5 bases each). The length of the CDR3 is 14 residues. Trimming left V 9 bases short and J 0 bases short, with 15 bases between. Germline assignment: CDR1 MNHNS and CDR2 SASEGT. The CDR3 bases are TGTGCCAGTACAAAGGGACCCAGCTCCTACGAGCAGTACTTC. It yields the protein CASTKGPSSYEQYF.

V and J are TRBV2 and TRBJ1-5, with D uncertain. CDR1 SNHLY and CDR2 FYNNEI come from the germline V gene. V lost 7 bases and J lost 0, with 7 bases in between. This CDR3 comprises 13 residues. The CDR3 region is CASTKDSNQPQHF. The CDR3 DNA sequence: TGTGCCAGCACCAAGGATAGCAATCAGCCCCAGCATTTT.

This chain joins TRBV6-5 and TRBJ1-2; a weak D match, TRBD1 (5 bases). This CDR3 region has 15 residues. Germline V CDR1 and CDR2: MNHEY, SVGAGI. The ends were cut back, 0 bases at V and 3 bases at J, with 11 bases in the middle. The CDR3 DNA reads TGTGCCAGCAGTTACTCCCCCGGCAGGGACTATGGCTACACCTTC. Protein: CASSYSPGRDYGYTF.

The chain uses TRBV28 and TRBJ1-5; possible D gene TRBD1, 5 bases. V was pared by 7 bases and J by 5 bases, with 18 bases between. In germline, CDR1 is MDHEN, CDR2 SYDVKM. This CDR3 contains 15 residues. The CDR3 region is CASTPPGVGDQPQHF. In DNA, the CDR3 is TGTGCCAGCACCCCCCCGGGAGTAGGGGATCAGCCCCAGCATTTT. The full variable domain, with the rest looked up from reference TRBV28 and TRBJ1-5, is DVKVTQSSRYLVKRTGEKVFLECVQDMDHENMFWYRQDPGLGLRLIYFSYDVKMKEKGDIPEGYSVSREKKERFSLILESASTNQTSMYLCASTPPGVGDQPQHFGDGTRLSIL.

V gene TRBV7-9 combines with J gene TRBJ1-5; D is ambiguous. Germline lookup yields CDR1 SEHNR and CDR2 FQNEAQ (reference sequence). Trimming left V 8 bases short and J 3 bases short, with 14 bases between. The CDR3 runs to 14 residues. CDR3 sequence reads: CASRAKGPNQPQHF. In DNA, the CDR3 is TGTGCCAGCCGGGCAAAAGGGCCCAATCAGCCCCAGCATTTT.

The V gene is TRBV5-1, the J gene TRBJ1-3; D perhaps matches TRBD1 (5 bases). Germline lookup yields CDR1 SGHRS and CDR2 YFSETQ. This CDR3 comprises 15 residues. V was cut by 0 bases and J by 6 bases, with 13 bases left in between. The CDR3 sequence: CASSLASRVENTIYF. The DNA for the CDR3 is TGCGCCAGCAGCTTGGCGTCCAGGGTTGAAAACACCATATATTTT.

This chain connects TRBV2 to TRBJ1-1; no firm D call. This CDR3 spans 14 amino acids. The V end lost 5 bases, the J end lost 5 bases, and 15 bases lay between the germline ends. Germline V CDR1 and CDR2: SNHLY, FYNNEI. The CDR3 sequence: CASSLRVSVTEAFF. The CDR3 coding sequence is TGTGCCAGCAGTCTCCGGGTCTCGGTTACTGAAGCTTTCTTT.

The rearrangement joins TRBV11-2 to TRBJ2-7; D is unclear. The CDR3 has 15 amino acids. Germline loops: CDR1 SGHAT, CDR2 FQNNGV. With 0 bases removed from V and 3 bases from J, the gap between germline ends came to 12 bases. Here the CDR3 reads CASSLELDTYYEQYF. In DNA, the CDR3 is TGTGCCAGCAGCTTAGAACTTGACACCTACTACGAGCAGTACTTC.

J is TRBJ1-3 and V is TRBV19; D possibly corresponds to TRBD1 (5 bases). The CDR3 covers 14 residues. V was shortened by 6 bases and J by 1 base, with 10 bases between the two germline ends. Germline CDR1 reads LNHDA; CDR2 reads SQIVND (reference sequence). CDR3 amino acids: CASSSGESGNTIYF. In DNA, the CDR3 is TGTGCCAGTAGCTCGGGGGAATCTGGAAACACCATATATTTT. The whole variable domain, filled in from reference TRBV19 and TRBJ1-3, reads DGGITQSPKYLFRKEGQNVTLSCEQNLNHDAMYWYRQDPGQGLRLIYYSQIVNDFQKGDIAEGYSVSREKKESFPLTVTSAQKNPTAFYLCASSSGESGNTIYFGEGSWLTVV.

This clone was recorded a few times. V gene TRBV7-2 combines with J gene TRBJ2-1, with 10 bases fitting TRBD2. V dropped 5 bases and J dropped 9; count of bases not matched to a gene: 10. Germline V lookup: CDR1 SGHTA, CDR2 FQGNSA. This CDR3 has 15 residues. CDR3 protein: CASSADSGRKVEQFF. Written as DNA, the CDR3 is TGTGCCAGCAGCGCCGATAGCGGGAGGAAAGTTGAGCAGTTCTTC.

With regard to this clone: This same CDR3 is encoded by further DNA sequences in the sample. The gene calls are TRBV7-8 and TRBJ1-2; TRBD1 is a possible D gene (6 bases). The CDR3 totals 15 residues. Trimming pared 5 bases from V and 0 bases from J, leaving 13 bases between. Germline V gene sequence: CDR1 SGHVS, CDR2 FQNEAQ. The chain's CDR3 is CASSKIGGTNYGYTF. The CDR3 DNA sequence: TGTGCCAGCAGCAAAATAGGGGGAACTAACTATGGCTACACCTTC.

The chain links TRBV5-1 to TRBJ2-6; TRBD2 might be the D (5 bases). CDR3 length: 17 amino acids. The germline V and J ends were trimmed by 8 bases and 5 bases, with 23 bases remaining between them. Germline CDR1 and CDR2: SGHRS and YFSETQ. The CDR3 spells CARFVSGSQSRANVLTF. CDR3 sequence (DNA): TGCGCCAGGTTCGTGAGCGGTTCACAAAGTCGGGCCAACGTCCTGACTTTC.

This clone was observed a single time. This chain joins TRBV5-1 and TRBJ1-4; D is perhaps TRBD1 (5 bases). Germline CDR1 and CDR2: SGHRS and YFSETQ. Trimming removed 3 bases at V and 0 bases at J, with 12 bases between. The CDR3 covers 16 residues. The CDR3 region is CASSWGGSATNEKLFF. The CDR3, as DNA: TGCGCCAGCAGCTGGGGGGGAAGTGCAACTAATGAAAAACTGTTTTTT.

The genes are TRBV7-3 and TRBJ2-1; D may be TRBD2 (6 bases). The germline V gene has CDR1 SGHTA and CDR2 FQGTGA. This CDR3 contains 16 residues. Trimming took off 0 bases at V and 1 base at J, with 10 bases between the two ends. The CDR3 is CASSLTLAESYNEQFF. Written as DNA, the CDR3 is TGTGCCAGCAGCTTAACGTTAGCGGAATCCTACAATGAGCAGTTCTTC. The complete variable domain, with remaining parts taken from reference TRBV7-3 and TRBJ2-1, reads GAGVSQTPSNKVTEKGKYVELRCDPISGHTALYWYRQSLGQGPEFLIYFQGTGAADDSGLPNDRFFAVRPEGSVSTLKIQRTERGDSAVYLCASSLTLAESYNEQFFGPGTRLTVL.

This clone showed up just a few times. The chain links TRBV11-2 to TRBJ2-7; unclear D gene. V was cut by 1 base and J by 2 bases, with 6 bases left in between. This CDR3 has 13 residues. Germline V gene lookup returns CDR1 SGHAT and CDR2 FQNNGV. This CDR3 reads CASSLGPTYEQYF. The DNA of the CDR3 is TGTGCCAGCAGCTTAGGCCCTACCTACGAGCAGTACTTC.

The V gene is TRBV28, the J gene TRBJ1-4, with D perhaps TRBD1 (5 bases). The CDR3 contains 14 residues. Between the trimmed V and J ends, which lost 6 bases and 3 bases, there was a span of 11 bases. Germline values: CDR1 MDHEN, CDR2 SYDVKM. The CDR3 reads CASSYRTPNEKLFF. CDR3 nucleotide sequence: TGTGCCAGCAGCTACAGGACACCTAATGAAAAACTGTTTTTT.

The chain uses TRBV6-5 and TRBJ2-3; D gene unclear. There are 13 residues in the CDR3. From germline, CDR1 is MNHEY and CDR2 SVGAGI. The germline V and J ends were trimmed by 11 bases and 0 bases, with 12 bases remaining between them. The CDR3: CALRTSSTDTQYF. In DNA form, the CDR3 reads TGTGCCCTCCGAACCTCTAGCACAGATACGCAGTATTTT.

The chain combines TRBV11-1 with TRBJ1-1, with 11 bases lining up with TRBD1. CDR3 length: 16 amino acids. Germline CDR1 and CDR2: SGHAT and FQDESV (reference sequence). J gave up 1 base and V 5 bases, and 6 bases lay outside the gene matches. This CDR3 is CASSTDRGRSNTEAFF. The CDR3 DNA reads as TGTGCCAGCAGCACGGACAGGGGGCGTTCGAACACTGAAGCTTTCTTT.

This chain uses TRBV21-1 with TRBJ2-7. TRBV21-1 is given as a pseudogene. The CDR3 consists of 11 residues. The CDR3 region is CASSYNHEQYF. The CDR3 region has the DNA TGTGCCAGCAGTTATAACCACGAGCAGTACTTC.

The J gene is TRBJ1-2, the V gene TRBV5-6; possible D gene TRBD1, 6 bases. The CDR3 extends over 12 amino acids. Deletions cut 3 bases from V and 7 bases from J, with 10 bases between. From germline, CDR1 is SGHDT and CDR2 YYEEEE. This CDR3 reads CASSSGVSGYTF. In DNA form, the CDR3 reads TGTGCCAGCAGCTCAGGGGTCTCTGGCTACACCTTC.

The rearrangement links TRBV30 to TRBJ2-3, with 8 bases fitting TRBD2. V shed 1 base, J shed 3 bases, and the junction held 3 bases outside the gene matches. Germline V gene data show CDR1 as GTSNPN and CDR2 as SVGIG (reference sequence). The CDR3 runs to 14 residues. CDR3 in DNA: TGTGCCTGGAGTGCCGGGAGGGCGACAGATACGCAGTATTTT. Its translation: CAWSAGRATDTQYF. The whole variable domain, remainder taken from reference TRBV30 and TRBJ2-3, is SQTIHQWPATLVQPVGSPLSLECTVEGTSNPNLYWYRQAAGRGLQLLFYSVGIGQISSEVPQNLSASRPQDRQFILSSKKLLLSDSGFYLCAWSAGRATDTQYFGPGTRLTVL.

This sequence joins TRBV7-2 and TRBJ2-7; no definite D call. The CDR3 length is 11 residues. The germline V gene has CDR1 SGHTA and CDR2 FQGNSA. V dropped 2 bases and J dropped 3 bases, with 2 bases sitting between them. CDR3 sequence: CASSLYYEQYF. CDR3 in DNA: TGTGCCAGCAGCTTATACTACGAGCAGTACTTC.

The chain employs TRBV28 and TRBJ2-3; D ambiguous. The CDR3 loop spans 11 amino acids. From germline, CDR1 is MDHEN and CDR2 SYDVKM. The V and J ends lost 11 bases and 3 bases respectively, with 9 bases between them. The CDR3 DNA reads TGTGCCTCCCAAGGGACAGATACGCAGTATTTT. This translates into CASQGTDTQYF.